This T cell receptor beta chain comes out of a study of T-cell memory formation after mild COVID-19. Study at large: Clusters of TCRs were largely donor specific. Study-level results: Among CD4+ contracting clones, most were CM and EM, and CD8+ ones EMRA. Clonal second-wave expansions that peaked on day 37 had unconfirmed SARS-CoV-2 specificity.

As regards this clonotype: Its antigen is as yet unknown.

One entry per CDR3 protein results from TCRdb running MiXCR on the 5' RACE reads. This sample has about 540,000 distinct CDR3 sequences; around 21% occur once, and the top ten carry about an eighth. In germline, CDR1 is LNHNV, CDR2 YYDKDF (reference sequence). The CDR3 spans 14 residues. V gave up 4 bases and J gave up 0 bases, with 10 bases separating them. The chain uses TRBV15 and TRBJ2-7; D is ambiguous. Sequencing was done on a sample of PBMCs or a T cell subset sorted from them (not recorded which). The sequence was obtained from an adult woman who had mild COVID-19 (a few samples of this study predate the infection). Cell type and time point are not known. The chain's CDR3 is CATSNGRSSYEQYF. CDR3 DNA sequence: TGTGCCACCAGCAACGGGCGCTCCTCCTACGAGCAGTACTTC.